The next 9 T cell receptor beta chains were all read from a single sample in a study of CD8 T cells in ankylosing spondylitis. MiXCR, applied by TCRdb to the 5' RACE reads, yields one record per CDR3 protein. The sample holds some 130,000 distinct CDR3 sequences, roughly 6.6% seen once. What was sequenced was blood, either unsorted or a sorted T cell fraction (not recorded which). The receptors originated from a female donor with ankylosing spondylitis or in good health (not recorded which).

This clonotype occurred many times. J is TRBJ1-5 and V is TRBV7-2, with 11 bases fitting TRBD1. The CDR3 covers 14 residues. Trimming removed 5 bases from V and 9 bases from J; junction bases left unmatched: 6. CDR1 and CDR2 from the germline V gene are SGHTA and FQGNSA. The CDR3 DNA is TGTGCCAGCAGCCTCCGGGGACAGGGGGGGCCCCAGCATTTT. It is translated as CASSLRGQGGPQHF. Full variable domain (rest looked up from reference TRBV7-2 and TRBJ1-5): GAGVSQSPSNKVTEKGKDVELRCDPISGHTALYWYRQSLGQGLEFLIYFQGNSAPDKSGLPSDRFSAERTGGSVSTLTIQRTQQEDSAVYLCASSLRGQGGPQHFGDGTRLSIL.

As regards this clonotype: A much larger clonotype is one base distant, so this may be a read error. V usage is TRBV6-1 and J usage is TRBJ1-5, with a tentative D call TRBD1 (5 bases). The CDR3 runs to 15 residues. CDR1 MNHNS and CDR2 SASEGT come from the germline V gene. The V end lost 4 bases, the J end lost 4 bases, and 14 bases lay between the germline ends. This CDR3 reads CASSGEQAYNQPQHF. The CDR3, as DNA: TGTGCCAGCAGTGGGGAACAGGCCTATAATCAGCCCCAGCATTTT.

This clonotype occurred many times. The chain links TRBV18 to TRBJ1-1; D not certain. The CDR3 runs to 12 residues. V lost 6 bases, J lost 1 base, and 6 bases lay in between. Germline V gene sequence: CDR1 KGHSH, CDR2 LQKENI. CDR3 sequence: CASSPWNTEAFF. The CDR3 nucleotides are TGTGCCAGCTCTCCTTGGAACACTGAAGCTTTCTTT.

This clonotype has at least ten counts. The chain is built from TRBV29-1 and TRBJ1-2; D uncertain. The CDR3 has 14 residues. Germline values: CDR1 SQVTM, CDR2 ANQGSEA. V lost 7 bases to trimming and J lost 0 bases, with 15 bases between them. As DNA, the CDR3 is TGCAGCGCCCTGACGGACCTAGCTAACTATGGCTACACCTTC. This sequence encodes CSALTDLANYGYTF.

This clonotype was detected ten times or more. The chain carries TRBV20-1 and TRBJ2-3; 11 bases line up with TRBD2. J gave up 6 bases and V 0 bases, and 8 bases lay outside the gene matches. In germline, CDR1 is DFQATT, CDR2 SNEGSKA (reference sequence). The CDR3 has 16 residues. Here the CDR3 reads CSAREVSGGASDTQYF. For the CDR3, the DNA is TGCAGTGCTAGAGAGGTTAGCGGGGGGGCCTCGGATACGCAGTATTTT.

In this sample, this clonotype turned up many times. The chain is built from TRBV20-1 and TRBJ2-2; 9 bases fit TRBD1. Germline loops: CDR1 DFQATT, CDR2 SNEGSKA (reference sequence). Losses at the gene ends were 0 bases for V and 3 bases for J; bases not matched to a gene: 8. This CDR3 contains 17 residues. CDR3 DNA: TGCAGTGCTAGAGAGGCTCGACGACAGGGGGACACCGGGGAGCTGTTTTTT. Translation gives CSAREARRQGDTGELFF.

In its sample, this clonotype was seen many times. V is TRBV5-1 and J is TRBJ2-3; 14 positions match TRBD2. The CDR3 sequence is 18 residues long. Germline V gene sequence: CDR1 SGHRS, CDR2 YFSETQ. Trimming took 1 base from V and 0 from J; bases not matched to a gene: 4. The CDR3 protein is CASSLTGTSGGSTDTQYF. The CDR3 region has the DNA TGCGCCAGCAGCTTGACCGGGACTAGCGGGGGAAGCACAGATACGCAGTATTTT.

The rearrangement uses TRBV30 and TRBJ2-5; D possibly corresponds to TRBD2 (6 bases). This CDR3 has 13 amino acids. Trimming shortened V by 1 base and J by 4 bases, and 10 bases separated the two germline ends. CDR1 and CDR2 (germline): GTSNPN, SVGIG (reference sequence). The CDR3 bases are TGTGCCTGGAGTGGGGGGGTATCAGAGACCCAGTACTTC. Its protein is CAWSGGVSETQYF. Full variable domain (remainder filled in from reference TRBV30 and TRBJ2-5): SQTIHQWPATLVQPVGSPLSLECTVEGTSNPNLYWYRQAAGRGLQLLFYSVGIGQISSEVPQNLSASRPQDRQFILSSKKLLLSDSGFYLCAWSGGVSETQYFGPGTRLLVL.

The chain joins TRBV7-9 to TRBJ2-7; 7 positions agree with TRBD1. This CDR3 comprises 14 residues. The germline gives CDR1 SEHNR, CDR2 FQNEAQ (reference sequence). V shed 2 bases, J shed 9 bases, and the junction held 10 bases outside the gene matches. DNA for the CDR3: TGTGCCAGCAGCTTATCGGATGTAGGGGGCGCGCAGTACTTC. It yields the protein CASSLSDVGGAQYF.